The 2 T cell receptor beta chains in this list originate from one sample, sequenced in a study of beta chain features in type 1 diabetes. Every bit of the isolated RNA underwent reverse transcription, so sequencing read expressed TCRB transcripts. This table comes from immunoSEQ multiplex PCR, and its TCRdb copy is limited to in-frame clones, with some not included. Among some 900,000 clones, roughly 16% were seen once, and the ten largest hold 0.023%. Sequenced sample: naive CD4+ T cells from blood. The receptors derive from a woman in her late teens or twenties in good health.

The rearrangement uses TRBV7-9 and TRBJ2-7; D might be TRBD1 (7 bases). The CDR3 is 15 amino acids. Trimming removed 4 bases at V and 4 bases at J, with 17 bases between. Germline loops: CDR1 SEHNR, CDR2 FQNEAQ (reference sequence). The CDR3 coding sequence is TGTGCCAGCAGCTCGGACAGGACAGGACTATACGAGCAGTACTTC. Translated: CASSSDRTGLYEQYF.

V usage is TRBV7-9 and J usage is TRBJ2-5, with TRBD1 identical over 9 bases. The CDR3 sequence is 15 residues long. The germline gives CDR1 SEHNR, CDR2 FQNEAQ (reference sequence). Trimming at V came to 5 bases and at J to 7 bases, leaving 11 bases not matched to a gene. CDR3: CASSRTGVARWTQYF. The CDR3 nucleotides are TGTGCCAGCAGCCGGACAGGGGTGGCTAGGTGGACCCAGTACTTC. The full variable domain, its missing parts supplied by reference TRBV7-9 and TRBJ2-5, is DTGVSQNPRHKITKRGQNVTFRCDPISEHNRLYWYRQTLGQGPEFLTYFQNEAQLEKSRLLSDRFSAERPKGSFSTLEIQRTEQGDSAMYLCASSRTGVARWTQYFGPGTRLLVL.